These 26 T cell receptor beta chains came from one sample sequenced in a study of blood T cell repertoires in COVID-19. Measured with immunoSEQ multiplex PCR; TCRdb has only the in-frame clones, and not every one. The data show tens of thousands of clones, 78% seen once. Sequenced material: peripheral blood. These receptor sequences come from a man aged 65 to 79 with acute or convalescent COVID-19.

The V and J genes are TRBV5-1 and TRBJ2-1, with 9 bases lining up with TRBD2. The CDR3 has 16 amino acids. The J segment lost 5 bases and the V segment lost 2 bases, leaving 8 bases of the junction unmatched. The V gene's germline CDR1 is SGHRS and CDR2 YFSETQ. The CDR3 loop reads CASSLIAGVDDNEQFF. DNA of the CDR3: TGCGCCAGCAGCTTAATAGCGGGAGTCGACGACAATGAGCAGTTCTTC.

The V call is TRBV7-2, the J call TRBJ1-2; the match to TRBD1 covers 7 bases. V lost 5 bases to trimming and J lost 8 bases; unmatched junction nucleotides: 5. The CDR3 contains 12 residues. Germline assignment: CDR1 SGHTA and CDR2 FQGNSA. The DNA of the CDR3 is TGTGCCAGCAGCCTGCAGGGACAGGGCTACACCTTC. Amino acids: CASSLQGQGYTF.

This clone showed up just once. The CDR3 nucleotides read TGTGCCAGCAGTCCCCTGACCGGGACAGGGCAAAATGAGCAGTTCTTC. It specifies CASSPLTGTGQNEQFF. V usage is TRBV27 and J usage is TRBJ2-1, with TRBD1 matching 9 bases. In germline, CDR1 is MNHEY, CDR2 SMNVEV (reference sequence). Losses at the gene ends were 5 bases for V and 7 bases for J; bases not matched to a gene: 12. CDR3 length equals 16 residues.

This clone was detected only a few times. The chain links TRBV10-1 to TRBJ1-4; D ambiguous. Germline-derived CDR1 and CDR2 are WNHNN and SYGVQD (reference sequence). The ends were cut back, 3 bases at V and 5 bases at J, with 13 bases in the middle. The CDR3 runs to 15 residues. The CDR3 DNA sequence: TGCGCCAGCAGTGACCGGACTGGAGAAAATGAAAAACTGTTTTTT. Translating it yields CASSDRTGENEKLFF.

J is TRBJ1-2 and V is TRBV7-2; D may be TRBD1 (6 bases). The V end lost 5 bases, the J end lost 0 bases, and 16 bases lay between the germline ends. CDR3 length: 16 amino acids. Germline CDR1 is SGHTA and CDR2 is FQGNSA. The CDR3 is CASSLEYRAANYGYTF. The CDR3 coding sequence is TGTGCCAGCAGCCTCGAGTACAGGGCAGCTAACTATGGCTACACCTTC.

This chain links TRBV30 with TRBJ1-1, with 11 nucleotides matching TRBD1. The germline CDR1 and CDR2 sequences are GTSNPN and SVGIG (reference sequence). CDR3 length: 15 residues. Germline trimming cut 2 bases from V and 2 bases from J; bases unmatched to any gene: 4. The CDR3 bases are TGTGCCTGGAGTCCCCGGACAGGGGGCAACACTGAAGCTTTCTTT. As protein: CAWSPRTGGNTEAFF.

The J gene is TRBJ1-5, the V gene TRBV7-9; D is unclear. This CDR3 has 12 amino acids. Per the germline V gene, CDR1 is SEHNR and CDR2 is FQNEAQ (reference sequence). V was shortened by 5 bases and J by 5 bases, with 7 bases between the two germline ends. The CDR3 DNA reads as TGTGCCAGCAGCCTAAACTATCAGCCCCAGCATTTT. Amino acids: CASSLNYQPQHF.

The chain joins TRBV30 to TRBJ1-1; a weak D match, TRBD1 (6 bases). There are 15 residues in the CDR3. The ends were cut back, 6 bases at V and 0 bases at J, with 17 bases in the middle. Germline V gives CDR1 GTSNPN, CDR2 SVGIG (reference sequence). The CDR3 DNA reads TGTGCCTGTAACAGGGAGGGCGGCTTGAACACTGAAGCTTTCTTT. This gives the protein CACNREGGLNTEAFF.

This rearrangement joins TRBV5-4 to TRBJ2-2; maybe TRBD2 (6 bases). Germline CDR1 is SGHNT and CDR2 is YYREEE (reference sequence). Trimming shortened V by 7 bases and J by 2 bases, and 9 bases separated the two germline ends. The CDR3 is 13 amino acids. The CDR3 sequence is CASGRPNTGELFF. Written as DNA, the CDR3 is TGTGCCAGCGGGAGGCCAAACACCGGGGAGCTGTTTTTT.

The V and J genes are TRBV6-5 and TRBJ1-6; tentative D call: TRBD1 (5 bases). CDR1 is MNHEY, CDR2 SVGAGI, per germline. Trimming left V 6 bases short and J 4 bases short, with 13 bases between. The CDR3 runs to 15 residues. The CDR3 nucleotides are TGTGCCAGCAGGAAACAGGAGGGGTATAATTCACCCCTCCACTTT. Its protein is CASRKQEGYNSPLHF.

The chain carries TRBV10-1 and TRBJ2-3; D not resolved. The V end lost 3 bases, the J end lost 0 bases, and 4 bases lay between the germline ends. Germline V lookup: CDR1 WNHNN, CDR2 SYGVQD (reference sequence). CDR3 length: 13 residues. This CDR3 reads CASSDRSTDTQYF. CDR3 coding DNA: TGCGCCAGCAGTGACCGGAGCACAGATACGCAGTATTTT.

This rearrangement joins TRBV2 to TRBJ1-5; D ambiguous. The CDR3 extends over 13 amino acids. Germline V CDR1 and CDR2: SNHLY, FYNNEI. V dropped 3 bases and J dropped 6 bases, with 9 bases sitting between them. CDR3 DNA sequence: TGTGCCAGCAGTGAGAACTATGTTCAGCCCCAGCATTTT. Its protein product is CASSENYVQPQHF.

The chain is built from TRBV7-2 and TRBJ1-5; possible D gene TRBD1, 5 bases. Germline values: CDR1 SGHTA, CDR2 FQGNSA. This CDR3 is 17 amino acids long. V shed 5 bases and J shed 3 bases, with 20 bases lying between them. The CDR3, as DNA: TGTGCCAGCAGCCTGGGGGGAGGGTTGGGAATCAATCAGCCCCAGCATTTT. This codes for CASSLGGGLGINQPQHF.

The chain combines TRBV10-1 with TRBJ1-1; TRBD1 might be the D (6 bases). This CDR3 contains 15 residues. Trimming took off 4 bases at V and 0 bases at J, with 12 bases between the two ends. CDR1 is WNHNN, CDR2 SYGVQD, per germline (reference sequence). This CDR3 reads CASSGAGDVNTEAFF. CDR3 DNA: TGCGCCAGCAGTGGGGCAGGGGACGTGAACACTGAAGCTTTCTTT.

V gene TRBV20-1 combines with J gene TRBJ2-7, with 8 bases lining up with TRBD2. The CDR3 sequence is 16 residues long. CDR1 DFQATT and CDR2 SNEGSKA come from the germline V gene (reference sequence). The V segment lost 3 bases and the J segment 1 base; nucleotides outside the gene matches: 11. CDR3 DNA: TGCAGTGCTAGTAGCCCCGGGACTAGGGTATCCTACGAGCAGTACTTC. Translation gives CSASSPGTRVSYEQYF.

The CDR3 sequence is CASSHVAGRGETQYF. CDR3 nucleotides: TGTGCCAGCAGCCATGTCGCGGGACGGGGGGAGACCCAGTACTTC. This sequence joins TRBV3-1 (or the pseudogene TRBV3-2) and TRBJ2-5; TRBD2 is a possible D gene (6 bases). The germline V gene encodes CDR1 LGHDT and CDR2 YNNKEL (reference sequence). Trimming cost V 3 bases and J 5 bases, with 16 bases left between them. The CDR3 loop spans 15 amino acids.

The chain joins TRBV18 to TRBJ1-5; 7 bases line up with TRBD1. V shed 3 bases, J shed 0 bases, and the junction held 5 bases outside the gene matches. The germline V gene has CDR1 KGHSH and CDR2 LQKENI. The CDR3 covers 16 residues. CDR3 loop: CASSPLDRASNQPQHF. Here the CDR3 DNA reads TGTGCCAGCTCACCGCTCGACAGGGCTAGCAATCAGCCCCAGCATTTT. The full variable domain, completed using reference TRBV18 and TRBJ1-5, is NAGVMQNPRHLVRRRGQEARLRCSPMKGHSHVYWYRQLPEEGLKFMVYLQKENIIDESGMPKERFSAEFPKEGPSILRIQQVVRGDSAAYFCASSPLDRASNQPQHFGDGTRLSIL.

A few counts support this clone. V gene TRBV25-1 combines with J gene TRBJ1-2; D gene uncertain. Germline V lookup: CDR1 MGHDK, CDR2 SYGVNS. The CDR3 contains 12 residues. Trimming left V 6 bases short and J 7 bases short, with 12 bases between. In DNA form, the CDR3 reads TGTGCCAGCAGCCCAGCGGGCGGTGGCTACACCTTC. Its translation: CASSPAGGGYTF.

There are a few counts of this clone. The chain couples TRBV29-1 to TRBJ1-3; a possible D gene is TRBD1 (6 bases). Germline loops: CDR1 SQVTM, CDR2 ANQGSEA. V gave up 6 bases and J gave up 2 bases, with 11 bases separating them. The CDR3 has 13 residues. In DNA, the CDR3 is TGCAGCGTAGGAACAGGGACTGGAAACACCATATATTTT. Amino acids: CSVGTGTGNTIYF.

This clone has a single count. V usage is TRBV25-1 and J usage is TRBJ1-2; 12 nucleotides match TRBD1. The CDR3 loop spans 16 amino acids. Germline V gene data show CDR1 as MGHDK and CDR2 as SYGVNS. Trimming removed 4 bases from V and 7 bases from J; junction bases left unmatched: 10. The CDR3 reads CASSAVGQGAYSGYTF. The DNA of the CDR3 is TGTGCCAGCAGTGCCGTGGGACAGGGGGCTTATAGTGGCTACACCTTC.

The genes are TRBV28 and TRBJ2-2; no firm D call. V lost 3 bases, J lost 6 bases, and 11 bases lay in between. The CDR3 runs 14 residues. The germline gives CDR1 MDHEN, CDR2 SYDVKM. The CDR3 sequence is CASSFMQTSGELFF. CDR3 sequence (DNA): TGTGCCAGCAGTTTTATGCAGACATCCGGGGAGCTGTTTTTT.

The chain recombines TRBV24-1 with TRBJ1-2, with D unresolved. V was cut by 2 bases and J by 4 bases, with 10 bases left in between. Germline V lookup: CDR1 KGHDR, CDR2 SFDVKD. The length of the CDR3 is 14 residues. The CDR3 protein is CATSDSSAGYGYTF. CDR3 coding DNA: TGTGCCACCAGTGATTCGTCGGCAGGCTATGGCTACACCTTC.

This chain uses TRBV15 with TRBJ2-3; D is unclear. Trimming removed 0 bases at V and 5 bases at J, with 3 bases between. The CDR3 loop spans 12 amino acids. CDR1 is LNHNV and CDR2 is YYDKDF in the germline V gene (reference sequence). In DNA form, the CDR3 reads TGTGCCACCAGCAGAGATAGAGATACGCAGTATTTT. This sequence encodes CATSRDRDTQYF.

The chain's CDR3 is CASRFRVDTIYF. The CDR3 nucleotides are TGTGCCAGCAGATTCAGGGTGGACACCATATATTTT. The chain carries TRBV28 and TRBJ1-3; D possibly corresponds to TRBD1 (5 bases). Trimming took off 6 bases at V and 8 bases at J, with 11 bases between the two ends. Germline CDR1 MDHEN, CDR2 SYDVKM. The CDR3 totals 12 residues.

This clone turned up a few times. The J gene is TRBJ1-1, the V gene TRBV29-1; maybe TRBD1 (5 bases). The V gene's germline CDR1 is SQVTM and CDR2 ANQGSEA. This CDR3 region has 12 residues. The ends were cut back, 3 bases at V and 4 bases at J, with 9 bases in the middle. The DNA for the CDR3 is TGCAGCGTTGAGGGGGAGGTCACTGAAGCTTTCTTT. Protein product: CSVEGEVTEAFF.

The chain carries TRBV25-1 and TRBJ2-2; no clear D gene. The CDR3 is 13 residues long. Trimming took 6 bases from V and 4 from J, leaving 9 bases between them. The germline CDR1 and CDR2 sequences are MGHDK and SYGVNS. The CDR3 nucleotides are TGTGCCAGCAGGCGGCGCGTCACCGGGGAGCTGTTTTTT. This codes for CASRRRVTGELFF.